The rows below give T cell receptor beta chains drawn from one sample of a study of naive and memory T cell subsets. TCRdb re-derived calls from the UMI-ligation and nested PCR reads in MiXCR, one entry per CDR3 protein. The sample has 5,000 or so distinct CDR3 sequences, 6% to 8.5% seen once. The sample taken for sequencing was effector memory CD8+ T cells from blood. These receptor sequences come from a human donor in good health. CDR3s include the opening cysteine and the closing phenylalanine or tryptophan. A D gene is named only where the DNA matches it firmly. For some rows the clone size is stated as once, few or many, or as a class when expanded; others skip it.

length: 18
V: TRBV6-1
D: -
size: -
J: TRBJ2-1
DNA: TGTGCCAGCAGTGCGTCGGCGGGAGAGGGGGGGGCCTACAATGAGCAGTTCTTC
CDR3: CASSASAGEGGAYNEQFF

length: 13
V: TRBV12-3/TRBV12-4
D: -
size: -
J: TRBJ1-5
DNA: TGTGCCAGCAGTTTAGGGGGCTATCAGCCCCAGCATTTT
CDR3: CASSLGGYQPQHF

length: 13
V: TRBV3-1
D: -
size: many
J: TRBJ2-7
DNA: TGTGCCAGCAGCCAAGGAGAAGGGATCGAGCAGTACTTC
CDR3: CASSQGEGIEQYF

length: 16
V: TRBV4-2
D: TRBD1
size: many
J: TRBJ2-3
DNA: TGTGCCAGCGTTCAATCCGGGACAGGGGGCCCAGATACGCAGTATTTT
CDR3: CASVQSGTGGPDTQYF

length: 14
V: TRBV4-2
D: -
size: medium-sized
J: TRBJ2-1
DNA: TGTGCCAGCAGTCCTAGGACGGATATTAGTGAGCAGTTCTTC
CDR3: CASSPRTDISEQFF

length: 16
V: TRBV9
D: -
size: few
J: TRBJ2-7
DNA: TGTGCCAGCAGCGAGAGTGCCAAGACAGCAGCCTACGAGCAGTACTTC
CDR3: CASSESAKTAAYEQYF

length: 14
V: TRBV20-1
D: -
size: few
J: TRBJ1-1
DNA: TGCAGTGCCAAGACGGACAGTAGGATCACTGAAGCTTTCTTT
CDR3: CSAKTDSRITEAFF

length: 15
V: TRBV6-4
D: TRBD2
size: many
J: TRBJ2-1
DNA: TGTGCCAGCAGTGCGGCTAGCGGGACCCACAATGAGCAGTTCTTC
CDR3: CASSAASGTHNEQFF

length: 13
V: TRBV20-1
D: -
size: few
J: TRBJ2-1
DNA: TGCAGTGCTAGAGATGCTCCCGGCCGGGAGCAGTTCTTC
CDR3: CSARDAPGREQFF

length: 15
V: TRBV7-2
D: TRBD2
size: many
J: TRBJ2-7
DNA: TGTGCCAGCAGCTCTCTAGCGGGAGGGCCCCACGAGCAGTACTTC
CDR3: CASSSLAGGPHEQYF

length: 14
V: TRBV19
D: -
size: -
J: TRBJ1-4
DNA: TGTGCCAGTAGCAGCCGGGACGGTAATGAAAAACTGTTTTTT
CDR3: CASSSRDGNEKLFF